These 24 T cell receptor beta chains came from one sample sequenced in a study of early T cells in non-severe SARS-CoV-2 infection. TCRdb reprocessed the 5' RACE reads via MiXCR and lists one record per CDR3 protein. This table holds around 100,000 distinct CDR3 sequences, about an eighth found once. Sequencing used whole blood. These receptors all stem from an adult who was a healthcare worker with PCR-confirmed SARS-CoV-2 infection or an uninfected control (not recorded which).

In this sample, this clonotype turned up a few times. V gene TRBV2 combines with J gene TRBJ1-5; D is unresolved. Trimming left V 4 bases short and J 4 bases short, with 11 bases between. Germline CDR1 and CDR2: SNHLY and FYNNEI. This CDR3 has 14 residues. CDR3 DNA: TGTGCCAGCAGTGTTGAGCGGAAGAATCAGCCCCAGCATTTT. Encoded protein: CASSVERKNQPQHF. The whole variable domain, remainder taken from reference TRBV2 and TRBJ1-5, is EPEVTQTPSHQVTQMGQEVILRCVPISNHLYFYWYRQILGQKVEFLVSFYNNEISEKSEIFDDQFSVERPDGSNFTLKIRSTKLEDSAMYFCASSVERKNQPQHFGDGTRLSIL.

The chain is built from TRBV4-1 and TRBJ1-5; D is unresolved. From germline, CDR1 is MGHRA and CDR2 YSYEKL. This CDR3 contains 15 residues. V was cut by 0 bases and J by 7 bases, with 13 bases left in between. CDR3 residues: CASSQESGDFQPQHF. The CDR3 DNA follows: TGCGCCAGCAGCCAAGAAAGCGGGGATTTCCAGCCCCAGCATTTT.

This clonotype appeared a few times. The J gene is TRBJ2-1, the V gene TRBV9; 12 bases line up with TRBD2. CDR1 is SGDLS and CDR2 is YYNGEE in the germline V gene. The CDR3 contains 15 residues. The junction had 7 bases not matched to a gene; V was cut back by 3 bases and J by 9 bases. The CDR3 coding sequence is TGTGCCAGCAGCGAGACTAGCGGGAGTCCCGGTGAGCAGTTCTTC. This translates into CASSETSGSPGEQFF. Full variable domain (outside the CDR3, taken from reference TRBV9 and TRBJ2-1): DSGVTQTPKHLITATGQRVTLRCSPRSGDLSVYWYQQSLDQGLQFLIQYYNGEERAKGNILERFSAQQFPDLHSELNLSSLELGDSALYFCASSETSGSPGEQFFGPGTRLTVL.

Comments on this clonotype: Since a much larger clone is just one base distant, this may be a read error. V gene TRBV9 combines with J gene TRBJ2-5; D gene uncertain. This CDR3 region has 14 residues. The germline V and J ends were trimmed by 4 bases and 0 bases, with 10 bases remaining between them. Germline loops: CDR1 SGDLS, CDR2 YYNGEE. DNA for the CDR3: TGTGCCAGCAGCTCAAGTGACAACCAAGAGACCCAGTACTTC. This translates into CASSSSDNQETQYF.

This sequence joins TRBV6-2 or TRBV6-3 and TRBJ2-2; the D gene is possibly TRBD2 (5 bases). CDR3 length: 16 residues. Germline CDR1 and CDR2: MNHEY and SVGEGT. V dropped 0 bases and J dropped 2 bases, with 10 bases sitting between them. CDR3 DNA sequence: TGTGCCAGCAGTTACTCGAGCGGTTCAAACACCGGGGAGCTGTTTTTT. This translates into CASSYSSGSNTGELFF.

CDR3 in amino acids: CASSLGPPYSNQPQHF. DNA of the CDR3: TGTGCCAGCAGCTTGGGGCCACCATATAGCAATCAGCCCCAGCATTTT. The chain has TRBV5-4 and TRBJ1-5; D is unclear. This CDR3 is built from 16 residues. With 0 bases removed from V and 0 bases from J, the gap between germline ends came to 10 bases. Germline V gene lookup returns CDR1 SGHNT and CDR2 YYREEE (reference sequence).

This clonotype was seen at least ten times. The V gene is TRBV5-6, the J gene TRBJ2-1; D ambiguous. Germline V gene lookup returns CDR1 SGHDT and CDR2 YYEEEE. The CDR3 runs 11 residues. Trimming stripped 0 bases from V and 10 bases from J, with 5 bases between. In nucleotides, the CDR3 is TGTGCCAGCAGCTTGGGCCAGGAGCAGTTCTTC. The encoded protein is CASSLGQEQFF.

This clonotype was seen more than once but under ten times. The chain combines TRBV20-1 with TRBJ2-1; D not certain. There are 14 residues in the CDR3. Germline lookup yields CDR1 DFQATT and CDR2 SNEGSKA (reference sequence). The V gene lost 3 bases and the J gene lost 0 bases, with 9 bases spanning the gap. The CDR3 is CSASSSFSYNEQFF. The CDR3 nucleotides read TGCAGTGCTAGTTCTTCTTTCTCCTACAATGAGCAGTTCTTC.

This clonotype was detected only a few times. The gene calls are TRBV7-9 and TRBJ2-1; D possibly corresponds to TRBD2 (6 bases). There are 13 residues in the CDR3. Germline V gene sequence: CDR1 SEHNR, CDR2 FQNEAQ (reference sequence). Trimming shortened V by 5 bases and J by 5 bases, and 10 bases separated the two germline ends. CDR3: CASSRRLDNEQFF. The CDR3 DNA reads TGTGCCAGCAGCCGCAGACTAGACAATGAGCAGTTCTTC.

This clonotype has at least ten counts. J is TRBJ2-7 and V is TRBV20-1; 9 bases map to TRBD2. Per germline, CDR1 DFQATT and CDR2 SNEGSKA (reference sequence). V trimming: 4 bases; J trimming: 3 bases; junction bases outside the gene matches: 7. The CDR3 is 14 amino acids. The CDR3 DNA sequence: TGCAGTGCTATGCGCCTAGCGGGACGCTACGAGCAGTACTTC. Encoded protein: CSAMRLAGRYEQYF.

The sample holds many counts of this clonotype. The chain employs TRBV28 and TRBJ1-3; no clear D. Trimming pared 8 bases from V and 2 bases from J, leaving 10 bases between. There are 13 residues in the CDR3. CDR1 is MDHEN, CDR2 SYDVKM, per germline. The CDR3 reads CASFSGTGNTIYF. For the CDR3, the DNA is TGTGCCAGCTTTAGCGGGACTGGAAACACCATATATTTT.

This clonotype was recorded once. The chain has TRBV29-1 and TRBJ1-2, with 8 bases aligning to TRBD1. CDR1 and CDR2 (germline): SQVTM, ANQGSEA. The J segment lost 1 base and the V segment lost 6 bases, leaving 4 bases of the junction unmatched. The CDR3 has 13 residues. The CDR3 nucleotides read TGCAGCGTGGGGACAGGTTTTAACTATGGCTACACCTTC. Translated: CSVGTGFNYGYTF.

This clonotype was detected ten times or more. The V call is TRBV28, the J call TRBJ1-5, with a tentative D call TRBD1 (5 bases). Germline lookup yields CDR1 MDHEN and CDR2 SYDVKM. The CDR3 contains 14 residues. V was pared by 5 bases and J by 6 bases, with 14 bases between. For the CDR3, the DNA is TGTGCCAGCAGTCCGAGGGGTCGCAGTCAGCCCCAGCATTTT. It yields the protein CASSPRGRSQPQHF.

This clonotype has a count of ten or more. The V gene is TRBV6-5, the J gene TRBJ1-6, with no clear D. The CDR3 spans 15 residues. V shed 6 bases and J shed 0 bases, with 9 bases lying between them. The germline gives CDR1 MNHEY, CDR2 SVGAGI. Written as DNA, the CDR3 is TGTGCCAGCAGGCCGGGGAGCTCCTATAATTCACCCCTCCACTTT. Amino acids: CASRPGSSYNSPLHF.

The chain carries TRBV9 and TRBJ2-2; no clear D. This CDR3 is built from 15 residues. V dropped 3 bases and J dropped 1 base, with 10 bases sitting between them. Germline assignment: CDR1 SGDLS and CDR2 YYNGEE. CDR3 DNA: TGTGCCAGCAGCGAGACCCCGGGGAACACCGGGGAGCTGTTTTTT. Protein: CASSETPGNTGELFF.

This clonotype was seen a few times. The rearrangement links TRBV28 to TRBJ1-6, with unresolved D. Germline CDR1 is MDHEN and CDR2 is SYDVKM. The CDR3 is made up of 16 amino acids. Trimming cost V 1 base and J 5 bases, with 12 bases left between them. The CDR3 loop is CASSLYFPRNNSPLHF. The CDR3 DNA reads as TGTGCCAGCAGTTTATACTTCCCCAGGAATAATTCACCCCTCCACTTT.

This clonotype was recorded a few times. V and J are TRBV11-2 and TRBJ2-7; D perhaps matches TRBD1 (6 bases). The CDR3 length is 13 residues. Germline loops: CDR1 SGHAT, CDR2 FQNNGV. Trimming left V 3 bases short and J 2 bases short, with 8 bases between. The CDR3 DNA follows: TGTGCCAGCAGCTTTGGACAGACCTACGAGCAGTACTTC. Encoded protein: CASSFGQTYEQYF.

This clonotype has just a few counts. The chain's CDR3 is CSALPVGGQETQYF. CDR3 sequence (DNA): TGCAGTGCCCTCCCCGTTGGCGGGCAAGAGACCCAGTACTTC. The chain carries TRBV20-1 and TRBJ2-5; possibly TRBD2 for D (5 bases). CDR3 size: 14 residues. Per the germline V gene, CDR1 is DFQATT and CDR2 is SNEGSKA (reference sequence). V lost 6 bases and J 2 bases, leaving 16 bases between the germline ends.

This clonotype was observed a few times. The CDR3 reads CASRSDRGRSSYNEQFF. The DNA for the CDR3 is TGCGCCAGCAGATCGGACAGGGGCCGGAGCTCCTACAATGAGCAGTTCTTC. The chain joins TRBV5-1 to TRBJ2-1; the match to TRBD1 covers 9 bases. This CDR3 region has 17 residues. Germline values: CDR1 SGHRS, CDR2 YFSETQ. After removal of 5 bases from V and 0 bases from J, the junction contained 9 bases not matched to a gene.

Here the CDR3 reads CASSYHGGGPSYEQYF. In DNA form, the CDR3 reads TGTGCCAGCAGTTACCATGGGGGTGGACCCTCCTACGAGCAGTACTTC. V usage is TRBV6-2 or TRBV6-3 and J usage is TRBJ2-7; TRBD1 or TRBD2 may be the D gene (5 bases each). V was cut by 2 bases and J by 0 bases, with 14 bases left in between. This CDR3 region has 16 residues. Germline-derived CDR1 and CDR2 are MNHEY and SVGEGT.

The V call is TRBV12-3 or TRBV12-4, the J call TRBJ1-5; D gene uncertain. CDR3 size: 15 residues. Trimming cost V 3 bases and J 0 bases, with 9 bases left between them. As DNA, the CDR3 is TGTGCCAGCAGTTTGGCCTCCGCTAGCAATCAGCCCCAGCATTTT. It encodes CASSLASASNQPQHF.

This clonotype is labeled medium-sized (0.01 to 0.1%). V and J are TRBV20-1 and TRBJ2-7; the match to TRBD2 covers 8 bases. The CDR3 extends over 15 amino acids. The trim removed 0 bases at V and 3 bases at J, leaving 7 bases unmatched. Germline loops: CDR1 DFQATT, CDR2 SNEGSKA (reference sequence). The CDR3 DNA reads as TGCAGTGCTAGAGATCAGGCAGCGGGAGTCTACGAGCAGTACTTC. Translation: CSARDQAAGVYEQYF.

This clonotype was observed a handful of times. The rearrangement uses TRBV4-3 and TRBJ2-1, with a weak D call TRBD1 (7 bases). Germline CDR1 reads LGHNA; CDR2 reads YSLEER. V lost 1 base to trimming and J lost 8 bases, with 9 bases between them. The CDR3 runs 13 residues. CDR3 DNA sequence: TGCGCCAGCAGCCAAGCAGGGGGGTATGAGCAGTTCTTC. It codes for CASSQAGGYEQFF.

CDR3 amino acids: CASSVDESSYNEQFF. CDR3 in DNA: TGTGCCAGCAGTGTCGACGAGAGCTCCTACAATGAGCAGTTCTTC. The rearrangement uses TRBV27 and TRBJ2-1, with D unresolved. CDR3 length: 15 amino acids. Germline V CDR1 and CDR2: MNHEY, SMNVEV (reference sequence). The V end lost 5 bases, the J end lost 0 bases, and 11 bases lay between the germline ends.